What follows are 15 T cell receptor beta chains derived from one specimen sequenced in a study of siplizumab effects on memory and regulatory T cells. Libraries were prepared by immunoSEQ multiplex PCR; TCRdb keeps only in-frame clonotypes and omits some of them. This sample has tens of thousands of clones, with roughly 83% found just once. Input material: memory CD4+ T cells sorted from blood. The source is a human donor in good health.

V gene TRBV5-1 combines with J gene TRBJ1-3; 9 positions match TRBD1. V was clipped by 4 bases and J by 7 bases; unmatched bases: 6. Germline V lookup: CDR1 SGHRS, CDR2 YFSETQ. The CDR3 has 14 residues. The CDR3 here is CASSQGQGSNTIYF. The CDR3 nucleotides read TGCGCCAGCAGCCAGGGACAGGGAAGTAACACCATATATTTT.

This chain joins TRBV9 and TRBJ1-2; unclear D gene. The CDR3 runs to 14 residues. Deletions cut 0 bases from V and 3 bases from J, with 9 bases between. Germline CDR1 SGDLS, CDR2 YYNGEE. This CDR3 reads CASSVGSRDYGYTF. For the CDR3, the DNA is TGTGCCAGCAGCGTAGGAAGCAGAGACTATGGCTACACCTTC.

The rearrangement uses TRBV7-9 and TRBJ1-3; D is ambiguous. Trimming took 1 base from V and 4 from J, leaving 14 bases between them. Germline values: CDR1 SEHNR, CDR2 FQNEAQ (reference sequence). The CDR3 spans 16 residues. The CDR3 DNA reads as TGTGCCAGCAGCTTAGAAGGCGGGTCGACCGGAAACACCATATATTTT. It specifies CASSLEGGSTGNTIYF.

J is TRBJ1-2 and V is TRBV5-1; the match to TRBD1 covers 8 bases. The CDR3 loop spans 14 amino acids. The V and J ends lost 2 bases and 3 bases, in that order; junction bases with no gene match: 3. Germline V CDR1 and CDR2: SGHRS, YFSETQ. CDR3 sequence reads: CASSLQGEDYGYTF. DNA of the CDR3: TGCGCCAGCAGCTTACAGGGGGAAGACTATGGCTACACCTTC.

The chain links TRBV27 to TRBJ1-5; TRBD1 is a possible D gene (6 bases). This CDR3 has 15 amino acids. Germline-derived CDR1 and CDR2 are MNHEY and SMNVEV (reference sequence). V was cut by 7 bases and J by 7 bases, with 20 bases left in between. This CDR3 is CASILEGEPGQPQHF. In DNA form, the CDR3 reads TGTGCCAGCATCCTAGAGGGGGAACCGGGGCAGCCCCAGCATTTT.

This clone occurred many times. The chain combines TRBV11-3 with TRBJ1-4, with 9 positions matching TRBD1. Germline trimming cut 6 bases from V and 10 bases from J; bases unmatched to any gene: 12. The CDR3 loop spans 15 amino acids. Germline-derived CDR1 and CDR2 are SGHNT and YENEEA. CDR3 sequence: CASSPGQGRDGKLFF. In nucleotides, the CDR3 is TGTGCCAGCAGTCCAGGACAGGGGAGAGATGGAAAACTGTTTTTT.

The CDR3 sequence is CASNELSTDTQYF. CDR3 in DNA: TGTGCCAGCAATGAGCTTAGCACAGATACGCAGTATTTT. The chain links TRBV9 to TRBJ2-3; D is undetermined. Germline V gene lookup returns CDR1 SGDLS and CDR2 YYNGEE. The CDR3 extends over 13 amino acids. Trimming stripped 6 bases from V and 0 bases from J, with 8 bases between.

The chain recombines TRBV18 with TRBJ1-3; no firm D call. The V gene's germline CDR1 is KGHSH and CDR2 LQKENI. The CDR3 contains 15 residues. The ends were cut back, 0 bases at V and 0 bases at J, with 6 bases in the middle. In DNA form, the CDR3 reads TGTGCCAGCTCACCACCGCCGAGCTCTGGAAACACCATATATTTT. Its protein product is CASSPPPSSGNTIYF. Looking up the rest from reference TRBV18 and TRBJ1-3 gives the full variable domain: NAGVMQNPRHLVRRRGQEARLRCSPMKGHSHVYWYRQLPEEGLKFMVYLQKENIIDESGMPKERFSAEFPKEGPSILRIQQVVRGDSAAYFCASSPPPSSGNTIYFGEGSWLTVV.

Turning to this clone: The same CDR3 can be traced to other DNA sequences in this sample. The chain recombines TRBV19 with TRBJ1-2; tentatively, D is TRBD1 (5 bases). CDR1 is LNHDA, CDR2 SQIVND, per germline (reference sequence). The CDR3 has 12 amino acids. Trimming shortened V by 5 bases and J by 5 bases, and 9 bases separated the two germline ends. The CDR3 DNA reads as TGTGCCAGTAGTCCCGACAGTTATGGCTACACCTTC. Protein: CASSPDSYGYTF.

DNA of the CDR3: TGCGCCAGCAGCTTGAGCCGTAATCAGCCCCAGCATTTT. Amino acids: CASSLSRNQPQHF. The rearrangement links TRBV5-1 to TRBJ1-5; D unresolved. The germline CDR1 and CDR2 sequences are SGHRS and YFSETQ. Trimming cost V 1 base and J 4 bases, with 6 bases left between them. The CDR3 contains 13 residues.

The chain recombines TRBV28 with TRBJ2-1; 11 bases align to TRBD2. With V trimmed by 8 bases and J by 3 bases, 6 bases remained unmatched. CDR3 size: 15 residues. Germline CDR1 is MDHEN and CDR2 is SYDVKM. CDR3 bases: TGTGCCAGCGCGAAAGGGACTAGCGGCTACAATGAGCAGTTCTTC. Translation gives CASAKGTSGYNEQFF.

This clone was seen only a few times. The chain links TRBV7-3 to TRBJ2-3, with D maybe TRBD1 (7 bases). Trimming removed 6 bases at V and 5 bases at J, with 12 bases between. The CDR3 length is 13 residues. Germline CDR1 and CDR2: SGHTA and FQGTGA. In nucleotides, the CDR3 is TGTGCCAGCAGGTTCCAGGGGGGAGATACGCAGTATTTT. Translating gives CASRFQGGDTQYF. Using reference TRBV7-3 and TRBJ2-3 for the parts outside the CDR3, the full variable domain is GAGVSQTPSNKVTEKGKYVELRCDPISGHTALYWYRQSLGQGPEFLIYFQGTGAADDSGLPNDRFFAVRPEGSVSTLKIQRTERGDSAVYLCASRFQGGDTQYFGPGTRLTVL.

V gene TRBV27 combines with J gene TRBJ1-3; no firm D call. This CDR3 contains 14 residues. With 6 bases removed from V and 0 bases from J, the gap between germline ends came to 9 bases. The V gene's germline CDR1 is MNHEY and CDR2 SMNVEV (reference sequence). The CDR3 DNA sequence: TGTGCCAGCAGCTCCTCCCGCTCTGGAAACACCATATATTTT. Protein: CASSSSRSGNTIYF.

This rearrangement joins TRBV15 to TRBJ2-5; tentatively, D is TRBD2 (5 bases). V was pared by 7 bases and J by 5 bases, with 17 bases between. Germline lookup yields CDR1 LNHNV and CDR2 YYDKDF (reference sequence). The CDR3 is 14 amino acids. CDR3 region: CATTGGGIDETQYF. CDR3 bases: TGTGCCACCACCGGAGGAGGCATCGATGAGACCCAGTACTTC.

This clone was picked up a small number of times. V and J are TRBV11-2 and TRBJ1-1; a weak D match, TRBD1 (5 bases). This CDR3 comprises 15 residues. Germline CDR1 SGHAT, CDR2 FQNNGV. V shed 4 bases and J shed 11 bases, with 23 bases lying between them. CDR3 amino acids: CASSYFREKALGAFF. CDR3 sequence (DNA): TGTGCCAGCAGCTACTTCAGGGAAAAAGCATTGGGGGCTTTCTTT.